Below, 24 T cell receptor beta chains from the same sample are listed, as sequenced in a study of cytomegalovirus exposure and HLA in healthy donors. PCR was performed using 60 Vbeta and 13 Jbeta primers. This table comes from immunoSEQ multiplex PCR, and its TCRdb copy is limited to in-frame clones, with some not included. With 40,000 to 60,000 clones in the sample, the ten largest clones hold about 25%. The sequencing sample was made of PBMCs. Source of these receptors: a man aged 40-50 years in good health and CMV-seropositive.

The CDR3 DNA is TGTGCCAGCGGACAGGGAAACACTGAAGCTTTCTTT. It specifies CASGQGNTEAFF. The chain recombines TRBV5-5 with TRBJ1-1, with 8 positions matching TRBD1. V lost 7 bases to trimming and J lost 2 bases; unmatched junction nucleotides: 1. From germline, CDR1 is SGHKS and CDR2 YYEKEE (reference sequence). The CDR3 extends over 12 amino acids.

This chain joins TRBV5-4 and TRBJ2-7, with 9 bases matching TRBD2. The CDR3 totals 14 residues. After removal of 1 base from V and 6 bases from J, the junction contained 5 bases not matched to a gene. Germline V gene lookup returns CDR1 SGHNT and CDR2 YYREEE (reference sequence). This chain's CDR3 is CASSLSRGRVEQYF. The CDR3 DNA is TGTGCCAGCAGCTTGTCGCGCGGGAGGGTCGAGCAGTACTTC.

This chain connects TRBV7-2 to TRBJ2-1; 10 bases line up with TRBD2. Per germline, CDR1 SGHTA and CDR2 FQGNSA. The trim removed 2 bases at V and 7 bases at J, leaving 5 bases unmatched. The CDR3 covers 15 residues. This CDR3 is CASSLSSGGGNEQFF. CDR3 sequence (DNA): TGTGCCAGCAGCTTATCTAGCGGGGGAGGGAATGAGCAGTTCTTC.

This chain links TRBV19 with TRBJ2-1; D perhaps matches TRBD2 (5 bases). CDR3 length equals 14 residues. V was shortened by 9 bases and J by 3 bases, with 15 bases between the two germline ends. CDR1 is LNHDA, CDR2 SQIVND, per germline (reference sequence). The CDR3 region is CASQSATNYNEQFF. CDR3 DNA sequence: TGTGCCAGCCAGTCAGCGACTAACTACAATGAGCAGTTCTTC.

The rearrangement links TRBV13 to TRBJ2-3; possible D gene TRBD2, 5 bases. This CDR3 contains 16 residues. Germline V CDR1 and CDR2: PRHDT, FYEKMQ (reference sequence). The V end lost 0 bases, the J end lost 0 bases, and 10 bases lay between the germline ends. CDR3 sequence (DNA): TGTGCCAGCAGCTTAGGAGGACTCGGAAGCACAGATACGCAGTATTTT. Its protein is CASSLGGLGSTDTQYF. The complete variable domain, with remaining parts taken from reference TRBV13 and TRBJ2-3, reads AAGVIQSPRHLIKEKRETATLKCYPIPRHDTVYWYQQGPGQDPQFLISFYEKMQSDKGSIPDRFSAQQFSDYHSELNMSSLELGDSALYFCASSLGGLGSTDTQYFGPGTRLTVL.

The chain has TRBV15 and TRBJ2-5; TRBD2 matches at 7 bases. The CDR3 runs to 14 residues. With 0 bases clipped from V and 6 bases from J, the junction kept 4 bases outside the gene matches. Germline lookup yields CDR1 LNHNV and CDR2 YYDKDF (reference sequence). DNA for the CDR3: TGTGCCACCAGCAGAGATTGGCGGGAGAAGACCCAGTACTTC. Amino acid sequence: CATSRDWREKTQYF.

The chain combines TRBV9 with TRBJ1-2; TRBD1 matches at 9 bases. From germline, CDR1 is SGDLS and CDR2 YYNGEE. The CDR3 spans 14 residues. The trim removed 3 bases at V and 1 base at J, leaving 1 base unmatched. This CDR3 is CASSGGQGNYGYTF. DNA of the CDR3: TGTGCCAGCAGCGGGGGACAGGGTAACTATGGCTACACCTTC.

The chain has TRBV25-1 and TRBJ2-7, with D perhaps TRBD1 (7 bases). This CDR3 contains 14 residues. The V and J ends lost 1 base and 4 bases respectively, with 11 bases between them. Germline V lookup: CDR1 MGHDK, CDR2 SYGVNS. The CDR3 spells CASSESQGRYEQYF. The CDR3 bases are TGTGCCAGCAGTGAATCACAGGGGAGGTACGAGCAGTACTTC.

The chain combines TRBV10-1 with TRBJ2-7; TRBD2 agrees at 7 bases. V lost 4 bases and J lost 2; bases outside the gene matches: 8. This CDR3 is 15 amino acids long. Germline CDR1 reads WNHNN; CDR2 reads SYGVQD (reference sequence). The CDR3 loop is CASSGGGKCTYEQYF. The DNA of the CDR3 is TGCGCCAGCAGTGGGGGGGGAAAGTGTACCTACGAGCAGTACTTC.

The V call is TRBV2, the J call TRBJ1-4, with D perhaps matching TRBD1 (5 bases). The germline V gene has CDR1 SNHLY and CDR2 FYNNEI. V lost 2 bases and J 8 bases, leaving 15 bases between the germline ends. The CDR3 totals 15 residues. CDR3 bases: TGTGCCAGCAGTGAAAGGGGAGGGGTGGTAGAAAAACTGTTTTTT. Translating gives CASSERGGVVEKLFF. The full variable domain, in which reference TRBV2 and TRBJ1-4 provide the parts outside the CDR3, is EPEVTQTPSHQVTQMGQEVILRCVPISNHLYFYWYRQILGQKVEFLVSFYNNEISEKSEIFDDQFSVERPDGSNFTLKIRSTKLEDSAMYFCASSERGGVVEKLFFGSGTQLSVL.

This chain connects TRBV10-3 to TRBJ1-5, with D possibly matching TRBD1 (5 bases). The CDR3 runs 15 residues. CDR1 is ENHRY, CDR2 SYGVKD, per germline. V was trimmed by 0 bases and J by 4 bases, leaving 10 bases between them. The CDR3 DNA reads TGTGCCATCAGTGAGTCCCAGGGTATGAATCAGCCCCAGCATTTT. It encodes CAISESQGMNQPQHF.

J is TRBJ1-4 and V is TRBV6-5; a weak D match, TRBD1 (5 bases). The CDR3 totals 11 residues. V dropped 5 bases and J dropped 7 bases, with 5 bases sitting between them. Per germline, CDR1 MNHEY and CDR2 SVGAGI. CDR3 amino acids: CASSRGEKLFF. In DNA, the CDR3 is TGTGCCAGCAGTAGGGGTGAAAAACTGTTTTTT.

J is TRBJ1-1 and V is TRBV6-5; possible D gene TRBD1, 6 bases. The V gene's germline CDR1 is MNHEY and CDR2 SVGAGI. This CDR3 region has 16 residues. V was cut by 2 bases and J by 4 bases, with 17 bases left in between. This CDR3 is CASSYTILGGPTEAFF. The CDR3, as DNA: TGTGCCAGCAGTTACACCATTCTCGGGGGGCCCACTGAAGCTTTCTTT.

The rearrangement uses TRBV10-1 and TRBJ2-7; 8 positions match TRBD2. Germline CDR1 is WNHNN and CDR2 is SYGVQD (reference sequence). The junction had 1 base not matched to a gene; V was cut back by 0 bases and J by 3 bases. This CDR3 spans 14 amino acids. CDR3 sequence (DNA): TGCGCCAGCAGTGAGTCGGGACTAGTCTACGAGCAGTACTTC. Residues: CASSESGLVYEQYF.

The rearrangement joins TRBV29-1 to TRBJ2-5; 9 nucleotides agree with TRBD1. The CDR3 has 15 residues. The germline V gene encodes CDR1 SQVTM and CDR2 ANQGSEA. V lost 6 bases, J lost 2 bases, and 10 bases stayed unmatched. CDR3 coding DNA: TGCAGCGTCGATAATGGGGACAGGGCGCAAGAGACCCAGTACTTC. It specifies CSVDNGDRAQETQYF.

The V call is TRBV30, the J call TRBJ1-6; 11 nucleotides match TRBD1. Trimming removed 0 bases from V and 9 bases from J; junction bases left unmatched: 4. CDR1 and CDR2 (germline): GTSNPN, SVGIG (reference sequence). The CDR3 consists of 15 residues. CDR3 bases: TGTGCCTGGAGTGTTGGGACAGGGGGAGTTTCACCCCTCCACTTT. Translation gives CAWSVGTGGVSPLHF. The full variable domain, with the rest looked up from reference TRBV30 and TRBJ1-6, is SQTIHQWPATLVQPVGSPLSLECTVEGTSNPNLYWYRQAAGRGLQLLFYSVGIGQISSEVPQNLSASRPQDRQFILSSKKLLLSDSGFYLCAWSVGTGGVSPLHFGNGTRLTVT.

This rearrangement joins TRBV14 to TRBJ2-7, with 8 bases that match TRBD2. Germline CDR1 SGHDN, CDR2 FVKESK. Trimming cost V 1 base and J 5 bases; bases outside gene matches: 7. The CDR3 is 15 residues long. In DNA, the CDR3 is TGTGCCAGCAGCCAAGGGACTAGCTCATCTAACGAGCAGTACTTC. Translating gives CASSQGTSSSNEQYF.

This rearrangement joins TRBV28 to TRBJ2-7; TRBD2 matches 9 bases. This CDR3 has 15 amino acids. Losses at the gene ends were 5 bases for V and 3 bases for J; bases not matched to a gene: 8. The germline V gene has CDR1 MDHEN and CDR2 SYDVKM. The CDR3 sequence: CASSEVGTSSYEQYF. DNA of the CDR3: TGTGCCAGCAGTGAGGTTGGGACTAGCAGCTACGAGCAGTACTTC.

The CDR3 DNA reads as TGTGCCATCAGTGAGGGCAGGGAGGGTCAGCCCCAGCATTTT. This codes for CAISEGREGQPQHF. V usage is TRBV10-3 and J usage is TRBJ1-5, with TRBD1 as a possible D gene (5 bases). Germline V gives CDR1 ENHRY, CDR2 SYGVKD. The germline V and J ends were trimmed by 2 bases and 6 bases, with 11 bases remaining between them. The CDR3 has 14 amino acids.

This chain connects TRBV10-3 to TRBJ1-5; maybe TRBD1 (6 bases). Germline V gives CDR1 ENHRY, CDR2 SYGVKD. CDR3 length: 13 residues. Trimming stripped 7 bases from V and 5 bases from J, with 12 bases between. The CDR3 nucleotides are TGTGCCATCACCAGGGGAGAGGATCAGCCCCAGCATTTT. Amino acids: CAITRGEDQPQHF.

This chain connects TRBV28 to TRBJ1-2; 9 positions agree with TRBD1. Germline V gene lookup returns CDR1 MDHEN and CDR2 SYDVKM. V was pared by 4 bases and J by 7 bases, with 7 bases of the junction left unmatched. CDR3 size: 14 residues. CDR3 sequence: CASSSGQGRSGYTF. CDR3 bases: TGTGCCAGCAGTTCGGGACAGGGTCGATCTGGCTACACCTTC.

The chain carries TRBV30 and TRBJ1-2, with 11 bases that match TRBD1. The CDR3 runs to 17 residues. V dropped 0 bases and J dropped 6; count of bases not matched to a gene: 12. Per germline, CDR1 GTSNPN and CDR2 SVGIG (reference sequence). DNA for the CDR3: TGTGCCTGGAGTGTTTCAAACTCGGGACAGGGGGTTGATGGCTACACCTTC. This gives the protein CAWSVSNSGQGVDGYTF.

V usage is TRBV13 and J usage is TRBJ2-1; 11 positions agree with TRBD1. CDR1 PRHDT and CDR2 FYEKMQ come from the germline V gene (reference sequence). V was pared by 5 bases and J by 0 bases, with 6 bases of the junction left unmatched. This CDR3 region has 17 residues. This CDR3 is CASSESGTGGSYNEQFF. CDR3 in DNA: TGTGCCAGCAGCGAGTCAGGGACAGGGGGCTCCTACAATGAGCAGTTCTTC.

The chain employs TRBV5-1 and TRBJ1-4; a possible D gene is TRBD1 (5 bases). Germline V gives CDR1 SGHRS, CDR2 YFSETQ. This CDR3 comprises 14 residues. V was pared by 6 bases and J by 2 bases, with 11 bases between. CDR3 sequence: CASKGLATNEKLFF. In DNA, the CDR3 is TGCGCCAGCAAGGGGTTGGCGACTAATGAAAAACTGTTTTTT.